This is a list of T cell receptor beta chains from one sample in a study of regulatory T cells in long-lasting Graves disease. MiXCR was run by TCRdb on the multiplex PCR reads, yielding one entry per CDR3 protein. The sample lists 350,000 to 550,000 distinct CDR3 sequences, under 15% occurring once. The same sample was also used in a study of T cells in Graves' hyperthyroidism and ophthalmopathy.

Here the sequenced sample was peripheral blood mononuclear cells (PBMCs), taken at new diagnosis, from a patient treated with antithyroid drugs. The receptors here all came from a woman aged 25 to 39 with Graves disease. Both conserved end residues are trimmed from each CDR3. The size field is filled for only some rows; it gives once, few, many or a size class.

j_gene | abundance | v_gene | CDR3aa
TRBJ2-5 | . | TRBV5-1 | ASSPRGGAAQETQY
TRBJ2-4 | many | TRBV20-1 | SARAPGWRGAKNIQY
TRBJ2-3 | many | TRBV11-3 | ASRGAARDRGSKDTQY
TRBJ1-2 | many | TRBV25-1 | ASSGPRLLLSGQAKSYYGYT
TRBJ2-7 | few | TRBV4-1 | ASSPRDFTYEQY
TRBJ2-3 | . | TRBV6-1 | ASRNRGALSTDTQY
TRBJ2-3 | many | TRBV12-3/TRBV12-4 | ASSKTGLDTQY
TRBJ1-4 | few | TRBV10-3 | AISERPATNEKLF
TRBJ2-4 | few | TRBV6-2/TRBV6-3 | ASSYTRSTGEGGIQY
TRBJ1-5 | many | TRBV15 | ATSTDRVTLQPQH
TRBJ1-2 | many | TRBV20-1 | SARDYGWAGDGYT
TRBJ2-2 | . | TRBV6-1 | ASRATGGRGGELF
TRBJ1-5 | . | TRBV6-2/TRBV6-3 | ASTRGGSNQPQH
TRBJ2-1 | many | TRBV6-2/TRBV6-3 | ASSYGLAASNEQF
TRBJ2-7 | . | TRBV5-1 | ASKNSGSYEQY
TRBJ1-1 | few | TRBV3-1 | ASRPTGITEAF
TRBJ2-7 | many | TRBV5-1 | ASSLAPYEQY
TRBJ2-3 | few | TRBV5-5 | ASSLERLGLAGGTDTQY
TRBJ1-4 | . | TRBV19 | ASRYRGLVNEKLF
TRBJ2-3 | few | TRBV15 | ATSLRVTDTQY
TRBJ2-7 | many | TRBV20-1 | SAPDRQDLYEQY
TRBJ1-1 | many | TRBV11-2 | ASSKTGGLGTEAF
TRBJ2-1 | . | TRBV19 | ASSSKAGGSSYNEQF
TRBJ1-2 | many | TRBV4-1 | ASSQSRSPSYGYT
TRBJ2-3 | few | TRBV6-1 | ASSEREDGTDTQY
TRBJ1-5 | many | TRBV28 | ASSRTGVEQPQH
TRBJ2-1 | . | TRBV18 | ASSPSGTLAVHEQF
TRBJ2-1 | . | TRBV4-2 | ASTGGASYNEQF
TRBJ2-7 | many | TRBV11-2 | ASSLGRSAGGLDEQY
TRBJ1-2 | many | TRBV6-5 | ASSFPTGGYT
TRBJ2-5 | few | TRBV5-1 | ASSLGSEIETQY
TRBJ2-2 | many | TRBV30 | AWTRGSAGELF
TRBJ2-7 | . | TRBV19 | ASSIDRGPDYEQY
TRBJ2-1 | many | TRBV30 | AFDRGRGNEQF
TRBJ1-3 | few | TRBV6-1 | ASRLRMANTIY
TRBJ2-7 | few | TRBV4-1 | ASSPQGPPTYEQY
TRBJ1-1 | many | TRBV5-1 | ASSLGQILNTEAF
TRBJ2-7 | many | TRBV5-5 | ASSLAASISYEQY
TRBJ1-3 | . | TRBV9 | ASSAARGDSGNTIY
TRBJ1-1 | few | TRBV9 | ASSGFGGGTEAF
TRBJ1-2 | few | TRBV20-1 | SARAPGQGARGYT
TRBJ2-1 | few | TRBV20-1 | SARGKQGSSYNEQF
TRBJ2-5 | many | TRBV20-1 | SAGGLLVETQY
TRBJ1-1 | many | TRBV6-1 | ASSEAGRLNTEAF